This T cell receptor (beta chain) stems from a study of T cells after yellow fever vaccination. TCRdb analysed the 5' RACE reads with MiXCR anew, one entry per CDR3 protein. The sample has some 560,000 distinct CDR3 sequences; roughly 19% are singletons. Trimming removed 5 bases from V and 3 bases from J; junction bases left unmatched: 3. This CDR3 has 13 residues. The germline V gene has CDR1 SQVTM and CDR2 ANQGSEA. The source is a man aged 25-45 years who received the YFV17D yellow fever vaccine. The V and J genes are TRBV29-1 and TRBJ2-1; 8 positions match TRBD2. This material consisted of PBMCs, taken 15 days after the yellow fever booster vaccination. CDR3 region: CSVLREVYNEQFF. CDR3 sequence (DNA): TGCAGCGTTTTGCGGGAGGTCTACAATGAGCAGTTCTTC.